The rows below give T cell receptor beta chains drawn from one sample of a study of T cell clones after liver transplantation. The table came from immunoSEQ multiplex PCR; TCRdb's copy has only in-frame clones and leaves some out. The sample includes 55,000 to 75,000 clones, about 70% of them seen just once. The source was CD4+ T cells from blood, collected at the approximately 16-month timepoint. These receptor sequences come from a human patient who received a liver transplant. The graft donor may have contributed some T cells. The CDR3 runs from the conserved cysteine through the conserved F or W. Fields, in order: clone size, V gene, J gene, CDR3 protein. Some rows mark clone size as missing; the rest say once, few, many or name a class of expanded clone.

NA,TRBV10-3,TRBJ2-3,CAIRAHTSTDTQYF
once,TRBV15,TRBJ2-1,CATSTRLAGRNNEQFF
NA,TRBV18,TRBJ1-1,CASSTVNTEAFF
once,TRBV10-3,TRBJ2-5,CAISDPDKRKETQYF
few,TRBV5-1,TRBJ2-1,CASSLAGGSGNEQFF
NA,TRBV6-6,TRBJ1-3,CASSSGQSGNTIYF
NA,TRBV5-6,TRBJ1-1,CASSLVGQPGANTEAFF
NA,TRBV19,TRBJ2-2,CATRQGSHLKNTGELFF
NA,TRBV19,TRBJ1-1,CATLGRGTGWSEAFF
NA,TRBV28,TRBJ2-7,CASSSPGDRASYEQYF
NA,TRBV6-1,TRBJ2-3,CASSENRSGPRGF
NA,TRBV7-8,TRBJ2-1,CASSLDRNNEQFF
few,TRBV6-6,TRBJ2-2,CASSYSGTGELFF
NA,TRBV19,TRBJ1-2,CASSSGYSYGYTF
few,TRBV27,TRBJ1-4,CASSYGDRHNEKLFF
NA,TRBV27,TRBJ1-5,CASSSIAAFMGNQPQHF
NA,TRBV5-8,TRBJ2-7,CASIHRTVSYEQYF
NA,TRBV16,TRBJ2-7,CASSQSSSGSSYEQYF
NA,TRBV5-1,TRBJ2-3,CASSRETDTQYF
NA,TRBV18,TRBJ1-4,CASSPRGGEEKLFF
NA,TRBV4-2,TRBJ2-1,CASSQDPRGGEYNEQFF
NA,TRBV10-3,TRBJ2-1,CAISPPPGLAGAGEQFF
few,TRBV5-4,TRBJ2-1,CASSPESGGAWNEQFF
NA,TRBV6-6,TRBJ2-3,CASSYQGSTDTQYF
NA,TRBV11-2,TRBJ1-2,CASTVGAGYGYTF
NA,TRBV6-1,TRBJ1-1,CASSLRTEAFF
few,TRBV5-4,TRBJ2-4,CASSLQGAVDIQYF
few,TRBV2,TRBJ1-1,CASKDRAGTEAFF
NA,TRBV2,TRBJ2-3,CAIGGRTGAPDTQYF
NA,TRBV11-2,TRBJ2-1,CASSFRPGLAGGLYNEQFF